These 13 T cell receptor beta chains were all obtained from the same sample, sequenced in a study of blood T cells in healthy people across ages (dated by TCRdb to the mid-2010s). Libraries were made using 5' RACE. Sequencing took place on an Illumina HiSeq 2500. A second roughly 6 to 11 cycle PCR used a sample-barcoded 5' primer and a J-beta primer mix. Starting from the raw public reads, TCRdb applied fastp trimming at Q25, assembled clones with MiXCR and retained in-frame beta chains. Each entry is one CDR3 protein sequence, shown with its most common DNA and genes. Here the sample has about 1.5 million distinct CDR3 sequences; about 42% occur a single time. In total, the top ten clones hold more than 4% of the sample. Sequencing input: blood. These receptors originate from a woman aged 18-29 years in good health.

As concerns this clonotype: At one end, the junction sequence differs from germline, possibly due to a read error. The rearrangement joins TRBV4-1 to TRBJ1-1; D is undetermined. The CDR3 contains 14 residues. Germline V lookup: CDR1 MGHRA, CDR2 YSYEKL. The CDR3 nucleotides read TGCGCCAACAGCCGTGGGATGGTGAACACTGAAGCTTTCTTT. This encodes CANSRGMVNTEAFF.

V usage is TRBV6-5 and J usage is TRBJ2-1; 11 nucleotides match TRBD2. The CDR3 has 17 amino acids. The V segment lost 2 bases and the J segment 7 bases; nucleotides outside the gene matches: 10. The germline gives CDR1 MNHEY, CDR2 SVGAGI. CDR3 amino acids: CASSYLPFVAGGNEQFF. CDR3 nucleotides: TGTGCCAGCAGTTACCTACCGTTTGTAGCGGGAGGGAATGAGCAGTTCTTC.

This chain links TRBV7-2 with TRBJ2-1, with 9 nucleotides matching TRBD2. Looked up from germline, CDR1 is SGHTA and CDR2 is FQGNSA. The CDR3 consists of 16 residues. With 1 base clipped from V and 4 bases from J, the junction kept 5 bases outside the gene matches. In nucleotides, the CDR3 is TGTGCCAGCAGCTTAGGCGGGAGGGTACCTTACAATGAGCAGTTCTTC. Residues: CASSLGGRVPYNEQFF. Full variable domain (remainder filled in from reference TRBV7-2 and TRBJ2-1): GAGVSQSPSNKVTEKGKDVELRCDPISGHTALYWYRQSLGQGLEFLIYFQGNSAPDKSGLPSDRFSAERTGGSVSTLTIQRTQQEDSAVYLCASSLGGRVPYNEQFFGPGTRLTVL.

This clonotype has only a few counts. This chain uses TRBV4-1 with TRBJ2-3; D is unclear. There are 15 residues in the CDR3. CDR1 MGHRA and CDR2 YSYEKL come from the germline V gene. The V end lost 0 bases, the J end lost 4 bases, and 11 bases lay between the germline ends. CDR3 nucleotide sequence: TGCGCCAGCAGCCAAGAAAGCACAGAGGCAGATACGCAGTATTTT. This codes for CASSQESTEADTQYF.

The chain has TRBV5-1 and TRBJ1-5; D is unclear. The V gene lost 0 bases and the J gene lost 5 bases, with 12 bases spanning the gap. The CDR3 spans 15 residues. Germline V gives CDR1 SGHRS, CDR2 YFSETQ. The CDR3 DNA follows: TGCGCCAGCAGCTTGGTCAGTCAGCTTCATCAGCCCCAGCATTTT. It encodes CASSLVSQLHQPQHF. The full variable domain, with the rest looked up from reference TRBV5-1 and TRBJ1-5, is KAGVTQTPRYLIKTRGQQVTLSCSPISGHRSVSWYQQTPGQGLQFLFEYFSETQRNKGNFPGRFSGRQFSNSRSEMNVSTLELGDSALYLCASSLVSQLHQPQHFGDGTRLSIL.

This clonotype was counted a few times. CDR3 sequence reads: CASRRAQEGDTQYF. The CDR3 DNA follows: TGCGCCAGCAGGAGAGCGCAAGAAGGAGATACGCAGTATTTT. The chain employs TRBV5-1 and TRBJ2-3, with D uncertain. V dropped 5 bases and J dropped 5 bases, with 15 bases sitting between them. CDR3 length: 14 residues. The germline V gene encodes CDR1 SGHRS and CDR2 YFSETQ.

The sample holds one count of this clonotype. One end of the junction is discordant with germline, which a read error may explain. The chain couples TRBV19 to TRBJ2-4; D is perhaps TRBD2 (6 bases). The germline V gene has CDR1 LNHDA and CDR2 SQIVND (reference sequence). The CDR3 covers 15 residues. The CDR3 spells CASSPGGLAKNNQYF. In DNA form, the CDR3 reads TGTGCCAGTAGTCCCGGAGGGTTAGCCAAAAACAATCAGTACTTC.

The rearrangement links TRBV7-9 to TRBJ2-3; 12 positions agree with TRBD2. Germline V gene data show CDR1 as SEHNR and CDR2 as FQNEAQ (reference sequence). V trimming: 5 bases; J trimming: 0 bases; junction bases outside the gene matches: 9. This CDR3 spans 18 amino acids. The CDR3 DNA reads as TGTGCCAGCAGCGACCCGGGACTAGCGGGTGGTAGCACAGATACGCAGTATTTT. Translated: CASSDPGLAGGSTDTQYF.

The chain is built from TRBV5-1 and TRBJ2-3; perhaps TRBD1 as D (6 bases). CDR1 is SGHRS and CDR2 is YFSETQ in the germline V gene. V shed 1 base and J shed 5 bases, with 11 bases lying between them. The CDR3 contains 14 residues. CDR3 in amino acids: CASSLHRDVDTQYF. The CDR3 nucleotides read TGCGCCAGCAGCTTGCACAGGGACGTAGATACGCAGTATTTT.

This clonotype was counted between two and nine times. The CDR3 DNA reads TGTGCCAGCAGTTTTACAGGGGCCAGACAGCCCCAGCATTTT. Protein product: CASSFTGARQPQHF. This chain uses TRBV7-9 with TRBJ1-5; 7 bases line up with TRBD1. The V gene end was trimmed by 6 bases and the J gene end by 7 bases; junction bases not matched to a gene: 9. The V gene's germline CDR1 is SEHNR and CDR2 FQNEAQ (reference sequence). This CDR3 region has 14 residues.

The J gene is TRBJ2-7, the V gene TRBV7-2; TRBD1 might be the D (6 bases). V lost 3 bases to trimming and J lost 3 bases, with 12 bases between them. Germline V gene lookup returns CDR1 SGHTA and CDR2 FQGNSA. The CDR3 runs 14 residues. The CDR3 here is CASSFNRAGYEQYF. The CDR3 DNA reads as TGTGCCAGCAGCTTCAACAGGGCCGGCTACGAGCAGTACTTC.

This clonotype showed up just a few times. The genes are TRBV27 and TRBJ1-6; a weak D match, TRBD1 (6 bases). Trimming took 5 bases from V and 6 from J, leaving 11 bases between them. Germline V gives CDR1 MNHEY, CDR2 SMNVEV (reference sequence). This CDR3 has 14 residues. CDR3: CASSPGVGNSPLHF. CDR3 in DNA: TGTGCCAGCAGTCCAGGGGTAGGTAATTCACCCCTCCACTTT.

The gene calls are TRBV5-6 and TRBJ1-5, with 7 bases identical to TRBD1. The CDR3 is 14 residues long. V lost 4 bases, J lost 4 bases, and 5 bases stayed unmatched. Germline V lookup: CDR1 SGHDT, CDR2 YYEEEE. The CDR3 DNA is TGTGCCAGCAGCGTGTTGACAGGGAATCAGCCCCAGCATTTT. This encodes CASSVLTGNQPQHF.